This T cell receptor beta chain came from a study of post-analysis software for immune sequencing data. Across the whole study: Relapsing-remitting, secondary progressive and progressive-relapsing forms made up the multiple sclerosis disease courses. Study-wide points: Those samples that were prepared in the same batch co-clustered strongly by F measure. Among multiple sclerosis patients, normalized Chao1 diversity was significantly below that of controls. TRBV segments more frequent in patients than in controls numbered five and included TRBV5-6, TRBV5-1 and TRBV20-1.

This clonotype was counted only a few times. Its antigen is undetermined. The CDR3 length is 13 residues. Trimming took 8 bases from V and 2 from J, leaving 7 bases between them. Unique molecular identifiers had been added to the TCR beta cDNA libraries. A single record per CDR3 protein comes from TCRdb applying MiXCR to the PCR reads. This sample has roughly 400,000 distinct CDR3 sequences, with about 39% found just once. This sequence was found in a girl aged 2-9 years with multiple sclerosis. Sample: blood. The rearrangement joins TRBV12-3 or TRBV12-4 to TRBJ2-6; no definite D call. In DNA, the CDR3 is TGTGCCAGCGGCTCCCCTGGGGCCAACGTCCTGACTTTC. Its translation: CASGSPGANVLTF.